A single sample gave rise to the 30 T cell receptor beta chains below, sequenced in a study of blood T cell repertoires in COVID-19. Sequencing used immunoSEQ multiplex PCR; TCRdb keeps in-frame clones, though not all of them. The data show 120,000 to 150,000 clones, about 87% seen once. Material: peripheral blood. The receptors come from a woman in her 50s with acute or convalescent COVID-19.

V usage is TRBV7-2 and J usage is TRBJ1-5, with 7 bases that match TRBD1. V was clipped by 6 bases and J by 10 bases; unmatched bases: 12. The CDR3 extends over 14 amino acids. The germline CDR1 and CDR2 sequences are SGHTA and FQGNSA. The CDR3 sequence is CASSFRQGEGPQHF. The DNA of the CDR3 is TGTGCCAGCAGTTTCAGACAGGGAGAAGGCCCCCAGCATTTT. Supplemented by reference TRBV7-2 and TRBJ1-5, the full variable domain reads GAGVSQSPSNKVTEKGKDVELRCDPISGHTALYWYRQSLGQGLEFLIYFQGNSAPDKSGLPSDRFSAERTGGSVSTLTIQRTQQEDSAVYLCASSFRQGEGPQHFGDGTRLSIL.

This clone occurred once. The chain carries TRBV12-3 or TRBV12-4 and TRBJ2-3; maybe TRBD1 (5 bases). Trimming cost V 5 bases and J 5 bases, with 8 bases left between them. This CDR3 has 12 amino acids. CDR3 nucleotides: TGTGCCAGCAGTGGACAAGTAGATACGCAGTATTTT. As protein: CASSGQVDTQYF.

V gene TRBV3-1 (or the pseudogene TRBV3-2) combines with J gene TRBJ1-2, with a possible D match to TRBD1 (5 bases). Trimming removed 1 base at V and 6 bases at J, with 12 bases between. Germline V gene data show CDR1 as LGHDT and CDR2 as YNNKEL (reference sequence). CDR3 size: 14 residues. The CDR3 coding sequence is TGTGCCAGCAGCCAAGGGATAGGGGATAATGGCTACACCTTC. It yields the protein CASSQGIGDNGYTF.

The chain combines TRBV3-1 (or the pseudogene TRBV3-2) with TRBJ2-7; 10 bases map to TRBD1. The V gene's germline CDR1 is LGHDT and CDR2 YNNKEL (reference sequence). CDR3 size: 14 residues. V lost 4 bases to trimming and J lost 2 bases; unmatched junction nucleotides: 2. The CDR3 bases are TGTGCCAGCAGCCCCGACAGGGGGCCCTACGAGCAGTACTTC. Amino acids: CASSPDRGPYEQYF.

This clone appeared once. The CDR3 region has the DNA TGTGCCAGCAGCTCGATCCGGAATTCACCCCTCCACTTT. It specifies CASSSIRNSPLHF. The chain recombines TRBV11-3 with TRBJ1-6; no definite D call. The CDR3 is made up of 13 amino acids. The germline V gene encodes CDR1 SGHNT and CDR2 YENEEA. The germline V and J ends were trimmed by 4 bases and 7 bases, with 8 bases remaining between them.

The V and J genes are TRBV5-4 and TRBJ1-6; tentative D call: TRBD1 (5 bases). The CDR3 is 15 residues long. Germline V CDR1 and CDR2: SGHNT, YYREEE (reference sequence). V lost 0 bases, J lost 7 bases, and 11 bases lay in between. The CDR3 region has the DNA TGTGCCAGCAGCTTGGGGCAGGGAAGCAATTCACCCCTCCACTTT. Translated, it gives CASSLGQGSNSPLHF. Variable domain in full (rest from reference TRBV5-4 and TRBJ1-6): ETGVTQSPTHLIKTRGQQVTLRCSSQSGHNTVSWYQQALGQGPQFIFQYYREEENGRGNFPPRFSGLQFPNYSSELNVNALELDDSALYLCASSLGQGSNSPLHFGNGTRLTVT.

The gene calls are TRBV19 and TRBJ2-1, with D possibly TRBD2 on 5 matching bases. The germline CDR1 and CDR2 sequences are LNHDA and SQIVND (reference sequence). The CDR3 has 12 residues. Deletions cut 3 bases from V and 12 bases from J, with 12 bases between. The CDR3 spells CASSIEVSGQFF. Here the CDR3 DNA reads TGTGCCAGTAGTATTGAGGTGAGCGGGCAGTTCTTC.

The chain carries TRBV3-1 (or the pseudogene TRBV3-2) and TRBJ2-1; 13 nucleotides line up with TRBD2. The germline CDR1 and CDR2 sequences are LGHDT and YNNKEL (reference sequence). The ends lost 1 base at V and 0 bases at J; junction bases unmatched: 6. The CDR3 loop spans 19 amino acids. The CDR3: CASSQGRGLAGYSYNEQFF. In nucleotides, the CDR3 is TGTGCCAGCAGCCAAGGGAGGGGACTAGCGGGGTACTCCTACAATGAGCAGTTCTTC.

The chain couples TRBV7-8 to TRBJ1-2; TRBD1 matches at 7 bases. This CDR3 spans 16 amino acids. From germline, CDR1 is SGHVS and CDR2 FQNEAQ. V shed 1 base and J 4 bases; nucleotides not matched to a gene: 9. This chain's CDR3 is CASSLVGGQFSYGYTF. As DNA, the CDR3 is TGTGCCAGCAGCTTAGTGGGGGGACAGTTCTCCTATGGCTACACCTTC.

The genes are TRBV18 and TRBJ1-3; D is perhaps TRBD1 (6 bases). This CDR3 comprises 16 residues. Germline values: CDR1 KGHSH, CDR2 LQKENI. Trimming removed 0 bases from V and 0 bases from J, with 9 bases in between. The CDR3 protein is CASSPPGQNSGNTIYF. The CDR3 bases are TGTGCCAGCTCACCACCCGGACAGAACTCTGGAAACACCATATATTTT.

The chain employs TRBV20-1 and TRBJ2-7; 9 bases match TRBD1. J lost 3 bases, V lost 3 bases, and 6 bases had no gene match. This CDR3 is 14 amino acids long. Germline V gives CDR1 DFQATT, CDR2 SNEGSKA (reference sequence). Written as DNA, the CDR3 is TGCAGTGCTAGTATGACAGGGGGACTCTACGAGCAGTACTTC. Protein sequence: CSASMTGGLYEQYF.

The V gene is TRBV11-2, the J gene TRBJ2-1, with 12 positions matching TRBD1. Germline V CDR1 and CDR2: SGHAT, FQNNGV. V lost 1 base to trimming and J lost 6 bases; unmatched junction nucleotides: 4. The CDR3 length is 16 residues. The chain's CDR3 is CASSLGDRGRFNEQFF. CDR3 bases: TGTGCCAGCAGCTTAGGGGACAGGGGGCGGTTCAATGAGCAGTTCTTC.

This clone was detected once. The chain recombines TRBV5-1 with TRBJ2-2, with a possible D match to TRBD1 (7 bases). Trimming cost V 5 bases and J 5 bases, with 16 bases left between them. The germline V gene has CDR1 SGHRS and CDR2 YFSETQ. This CDR3 contains 15 residues. The CDR3 here is CASSLSQGGTGELFF. CDR3 nucleotide sequence: TGCGCCAGCAGTTTAAGCCAGGGGGGAACCGGGGAGCTGTTTTTT.

The chain employs TRBV7-3 and TRBJ2-5; weak D call: TRBD2 (6 bases). Between the trimmed V and J ends, which lost 2 bases and 0 bases, there was a span of 7 bases. The CDR3 runs 14 residues. Germline CDR1 reads SGHTA; CDR2 reads FQGTGA. CDR3 sequence (DNA): TGTGCCAGCAGCTTAGGGGGGTACCAAGAGACCCAGTACTTC. This codes for CASSLGGYQETQYF.

This chain joins TRBV7-9 and TRBJ1-6; TRBD1 might be the D (6 bases). Between the trimmed V and J ends, which lost 6 bases and 0 bases, there was a span of 12 bases. Germline loops: CDR1 SEHNR, CDR2 FQNEAQ (reference sequence). CDR3 length: 16 amino acids. The CDR3 reads CASSQDRSSYNSPLHF. CDR3 nucleotides: TGTGCCAGCAGTCAAGACAGGAGCTCCTATAATTCACCCCTCCACTTT.

This chain uses TRBV20-1 with TRBJ2-7, with TRBD1 as a possible D gene (5 bases). Germline V gene lookup returns CDR1 DFQATT and CDR2 SNEGSKA (reference sequence). With 5 bases removed from V and 6 bases from J, the gap between germline ends came to 11 bases. The CDR3 covers 11 residues. The CDR3 DNA reads as TGCAGTGCTGAACAGGTCCCCGAGCAGTACTTC. This codes for CSAEQVPEQYF.

This chain connects TRBV5-1 to TRBJ2-3; 12 bases line up with TRBD2. Per germline, CDR1 SGHRS and CDR2 YFSETQ. The CDR3 runs to 15 residues. The trim removed 1 base at V and 6 bases at J, leaving 3 bases unmatched. CDR3 DNA sequence: TGCGCCAGCAGCTTGCCTAGCGGGGGGGCGGATACGCAGTATTTT. Protein: CASSLPSGGADTQYF.

The chain uses TRBV3-1 (or the pseudogene TRBV3-2) and TRBJ1-6; 7 bases agree with TRBD1. Germline V gene sequence: CDR1 LGHDT, CDR2 YNNKEL (reference sequence). V trimming: 0 bases; J trimming: 7 bases; junction bases outside the gene matches: 3. CDR3 length equals 15 residues. CDR3 DNA sequence: TGTGCCAGCAGCCAAGATCTGACAGGGAATTCACCCCTCCACTTT. This translates into CASSQDLTGNSPLHF.

This chain links TRBV10-1 with TRBJ2-1, with TRBD1 matching 11 bases. Per the germline V gene, CDR1 is WNHNN and CDR2 is SYGVQD (reference sequence). V shed 6 bases and J 9 bases; nucleotides not matched to a gene: 10. This CDR3 contains 15 residues. CDR3 sequence: CASSGPGQGVSEQFF. In DNA, the CDR3 is TGCGCCAGCAGCGGACCGGGACAGGGGGTTAGTGAGCAGTTCTTC.

The V gene is TRBV6-6, the J gene TRBJ2-1; TRBD1 might be the D (6 bases). From germline, CDR1 is MNHNY and CDR2 SVGAGI (reference sequence). This CDR3 comprises 12 residues. Deletions cut 6 bases from V and 5 bases from J, with 8 bases between. The CDR3 loop reads CASRTGNNEQFF. In nucleotides, the CDR3 is TGTGCCAGCAGGACAGGAAACAATGAGCAGTTCTTC.

V gene TRBV5-1 combines with J gene TRBJ2-1; 8 bases line up with TRBD2. The CDR3 is 15 amino acids. The V and J ends lost 2 bases and 7 bases, in that order; junction bases with no gene match: 8. Germline V lookup: CDR1 SGHRS, CDR2 YFSETQ. DNA of the CDR3: TGCGCCAGCAGCTTAGTCAGCGGGGGTAAAAATGAGCAGTTCTTC. It codes for CASSLVSGGKNEQFF.

This clone has a single count. The gene calls are TRBV3-1 (or the pseudogene TRBV3-2) and TRBJ2-3; 9 positions agree with TRBD2. This CDR3 comprises 14 residues. The junction had 3 bases not matched to a gene; V was cut back by 4 bases and J by 4 bases. CDR1 and CDR2 from the germline V gene are LGHDT and YNNKEL (reference sequence). This CDR3 is CASSLGTSPDTQYF. The CDR3 DNA is TGTGCCAGCAGCCTAGGGACTAGCCCAGATACGCAGTATTTT.

The chain's CDR3 is CASSIDRGQSGLTFF. The CDR3 DNA reads TGTGCCAGTAGTATAGATCGGGGACAGTCCGGCTTAACTTTCTTT. V and J are TRBV19 and TRBJ1-1; 7 bases line up with TRBD1. The V gene end was trimmed by 0 bases and the J gene end by 12 bases; junction bases not matched to a gene: 13. The CDR3 contains 15 residues. Per germline, CDR1 LNHDA and CDR2 SQIVND (reference sequence). Using reference TRBV19 and TRBJ1-1 for the parts outside the CDR3, the full variable domain is DGGITQSPKYLFRKEGQNVTLSCEQNLNHDAMYWYRQDPGQGLRLIYYSQIVNDFQKGDIAEGYSVSREKKESFPLTVTSAQKNPTAFYLCASSIDRGQSGLTFFGQGTRLTVV.

The CDR3 DNA is TGTGCCAGCAGCGTAAGTGTCAGGGAATACGAGCAGTACTTC. Translating gives CASSVSVREYEQYF. V usage is TRBV9 and J usage is TRBJ2-7; D perhaps matches TRBD1 (5 bases). CDR1 is SGDLS and CDR2 is YYNGEE in the germline V gene. V shed 1 base and J shed 4 bases, with 12 bases lying between them. This CDR3 region has 14 residues. Full variable domain (outside the CDR3, taken from reference TRBV9 and TRBJ2-7): DSGVTQTPKHLITATGQRVTLRCSPRSGDLSVYWYQQSLDQGLQFLIQYYNGEERAKGNILERFSAQQFPDLHSELNLSSLELGDSALYFCASSVSVREYEQYFGPGTRLTVT.

The chain combines TRBV30 with TRBJ2-3, with D uncertain. Trimming shortened V by 0 bases and J by 4 bases, and 14 bases separated the two germline ends. The CDR3 sequence is 15 residues long. Germline V lookup: CDR1 GTSNPN, CDR2 SVGIG (reference sequence). CDR3 sequence reads: CAWSVRRSTSDTQYF. The DNA for the CDR3 is TGTGCCTGGAGTGTACGGAGATCTACTTCAGATACGCAGTATTTT.

The chain carries TRBV11-3 and TRBJ2-5, with a tentative D call TRBD2 (6 bases). The CDR3 contains 14 residues. Germline V gives CDR1 SGHNT, CDR2 YENEEA. V lost 4 bases to trimming and J lost 2 bases, with 11 bases between them. In DNA, the CDR3 is TGTGCCAGCAGCTCAGCCGGGGGTCAAGAGACCCAGTACTTC. Translation gives CASSSAGGQETQYF.

The J gene is TRBJ1-5, the V gene TRBV19; D gene ambiguous. V gave up 7 bases and J gave up 9 bases, with 16 bases separating them. In germline, CDR1 is LNHDA, CDR2 SQIVND (reference sequence). CDR3 size: 13 residues. The CDR3 sequence is CASTERESSPQHF. CDR3 coding DNA: TGTGCCAGTACCGAGAGGGAGTCCTCGCCCCAGCATTTT.

This clone was detected once. V and J are TRBV7-9 and TRBJ1-4; 9 positions match TRBD1. The CDR3 has 15 residues. V lost 5 bases and J lost 4; bases outside the gene matches: 5. Germline values: CDR1 SEHNR, CDR2 FQNEAQ (reference sequence). CDR3 in amino acids: CASSLGQGRNEKLFF. CDR3 sequence (DNA): TGTGCCAGCAGCCTGGGACAGGGACGTAATGAAAAACTGTTTTTT.

This clone was counted once. The V and J genes are TRBV6-1 and TRBJ2-7; 13 bases are shared with TRBD2. CDR3 size: 19 residues. The V and J ends lost 1 base and 0 bases, in that order; junction bases with no gene match: 9. CDR1 is MNHNS, CDR2 SASEGT, per germline. The CDR3 loop reads CASSEGIPGLAGSSYEQYF. The CDR3 region has the DNA TGTGCCAGCAGTGAAGGCATCCCGGGACTAGCGGGGAGCTCCTACGAGCAGTACTTC.

The J gene is TRBJ1-2, the V gene TRBV27; 7 bases fit TRBD1. This CDR3 has 15 residues. Trimming took 4 bases from V and 1 from J; bases not matched to a gene: 6. Germline V gives CDR1 MNHEY, CDR2 SMNVEV (reference sequence). The CDR3 spells CASSSYGTVNYGYTF. The CDR3 DNA reads TGTGCCAGCAGTTCTTACGGGACAGTTAACTATGGCTACACCTTC.